Below, one T cell receptor beta chain is given with its context. Its target is not known. These data are taken from a study of shared clonotypes between healthy human individuals. The overall study: Serving as donors were a couple of women and three men, whose ages spanned 18 to 49. Study-wide findings and caveats: All-four-donor shared clonotypes had higher generation probabilities than non-shared clonotypes did.

Deep-level settings were used for running the assay. Data came from immunoSEQ multiplex PCR; TCRdb stores just in-frame clones and leaves some out. The sample consists of about 2 million clones, 85% to 95% of them appearing once. Germline V lookup: CDR1 SGDLS, CDR2 YYNGEE. After removal of 3 bases from V and 8 bases from J, the junction contained 10 bases not matched to a gene. The CDR3 runs to 14 residues. CD45RO-negative, CCR7-selected cells formed the naive CD8 fraction, which excluded terminally differentiated effector memory CD45RA+ cells. The sample was naive CD8+ T cells sorted from blood. The receptor comes from a man between 18 and 35 years old in good health. The J gene is TRBJ1-2, the V gene TRBV9; TRBD1 matches at 7 bases. CDR3 in amino acids: CASSEGGQPAGYTF. The CDR3 coding sequence is TGTGCCAGCAGCGAGGGGGGACAGCCAGCCGGCTACACCTTC.